This TCR beta chain was sequenced for a study of T cell responses to AZD1222 COVID-19 vaccine. CDR1 is KGHDR and CDR2 is SFDVKD in the germline V gene. This CDR3 is built from 13 residues. Deletions cut 2 bases from V and 9 bases from J, with 12 bases between. Repertoires were generated with immunoSEQ multiplex PCR, while TCRdb's copy carries only in-frame clones and drops some. The data contain over 100,000 clones, approximately 85% of them seen just once; the ten biggest clones take up roughly 13%. Specimen: peripheral blood, collected on day 0 of MenACWY control vaccination. The source of this sequence is an adult in good health. The gene calls are TRBV24-1 and TRBJ1-2; D is possibly TRBD1 (5 bases). CDR3 sequence: CATSDWGEVSYTF. The CDR3 DNA sequence: TGTGCCACCAGTGATTGGGGGGAAGTGAGCTACACCTTC.